What follows are 14 T cell receptor beta chains derived from one specimen sequenced in a study of long-term antiretroviral therapy in people with HIV. Version v3.0 of the immunoSEQ assay ran at survey level. Clones were read by immunoSEQ multiplex PCR, and TCRdb kept only the in-frame ones, dropping some. The sample lists roughly 17,000 clones, approximately 96% occurring once. Sample: unsorted PBMCs, taken approximately 11 years after starting antiretroviral therapy. These receptors all come from a man under 40 with HIV.

The V gene is TRBV4-1, the J gene TRBJ1-1; a possible D gene is TRBD1 (5 bases). Trimming took off 1 base at V and 0 bases at J, with 6 bases between the two ends. The CDR3 is 14 amino acids. Germline loops: CDR1 MGHRA, CDR2 YSYEKL. In DNA form, the CDR3 reads TGCGCCAGCAGCCAAGGACAGATGAACACTGAAGCTTTCTTT. This codes for CASSQGQMNTEAFF.

The chain recombines TRBV18 with TRBJ2-2, with D tentatively TRBD1 or TRBD2 (6 bases each). CDR3 length: 15 amino acids. Germline-derived CDR1 and CDR2 are KGHSH and LQKENI. The V and J ends lost 6 bases and 3 bases respectively, with 14 bases between them. CDR3 nucleotides: TGTGCCAGCTCCCTACAGGGAGGTGACACCGGGGAGCTGTTTTTT. Translating it yields CASSLQGGDTGELFF.

V gene TRBV7-3 combines with J gene TRBJ2-1; 12 nucleotides line up with TRBD2. The CDR3 has 14 residues. V was clipped by 4 bases and J by 12 bases; unmatched bases: 7. Germline CDR1 and CDR2: SGHTA and FQGTGA. The CDR3 region has the DNA TGTGCCAGCAGCTACAAGACTAGCGGGGGACCGCAGTTCTTC. Translation gives CASSYKTSGGPQFF.

The J gene is TRBJ2-1, the V gene TRBV7-9; D gene unclear. This CDR3 contains 15 residues. CDR1 and CDR2 from the germline V gene are SEHNR and FQNEAQ (reference sequence). V lost 0 bases and J lost 1, with 7 bases in between. Here the CDR3 DNA reads TGTGCCAGCAGCTTAGCTATTAGATCCTACAATGAGCAGTTCTTC. Protein product: CASSLAIRSYNEQFF.

The sample holds one count of this clone. The V gene is TRBV19, the J gene TRBJ2-1; 7 bases align to TRBD1. The CDR3 runs 13 residues. J lost 10 bases, V lost 6 bases, and 9 bases had no gene match. CDR1 and CDR2 from the germline V gene are LNHDA and SQIVND (reference sequence). CDR3 DNA sequence: TGTGCCAGTAGGATACGACAGGGTACGGAGCAGTTCTTC. Translation: CASRIRQGTEQFF.

The chain recombines TRBV5-1 with TRBJ2-3; D ambiguous. The CDR3 contains 14 residues. V was clipped by 3 bases and J by 2 bases, with 10 bases between them. Per germline, CDR1 SGHRS and CDR2 YFSETQ. The CDR3 region has the DNA TGCGCCAGCAGCTCTGGGATTGTCACAGATACGCAGTATTTT. It encodes CASSSGIVTDTQYF.

This rearrangement joins TRBV11-1 to TRBJ2-1; 8 bases map to TRBD1. Germline V gives CDR1 SGHAT, CDR2 FQDESV (reference sequence). Germline trimming cut 7 bases from V and 0 bases from J; bases unmatched to any gene: 8. This CDR3 is built from 16 residues. The chain's CDR3 is CASNPTGASSYNEQFF. The CDR3 nucleotides read TGTGCCAGCAACCCGACAGGGGCAAGCTCCTACAATGAGCAGTTCTTC.

V and J are TRBV6-5 and TRBJ2-3; D is unclear. This CDR3 comprises 13 residues. Trimming took 0 bases from V and 0 from J, leaving 1 base between them. Germline V gene lookup returns CDR1 MNHEY and CDR2 SVGAGI. The CDR3 reads CASSYSSTDTQYF. The CDR3 DNA is TGTGCCAGCAGTTACTCAAGCACAGATACGCAGTATTTT.

CDR3 sequence reads: CASSADSLTDTQYF. The CDR3 DNA sequence: TGTGCCAGCAGTGCTGACAGCCTCACAGATACGCAGTATTTT. The genes are TRBV28 and TRBJ2-3; tentatively, D is TRBD1 (5 bases). This CDR3 spans 14 amino acids. Germline V gene lookup returns CDR1 MDHEN and CDR2 SYDVKM. The V end was cut by 5 bases, the J end by 2 bases, with 11 bases between.

This clone appeared a few times. V usage is TRBV9 and J usage is TRBJ2-2, with 10 bases identical to TRBD1. Germline CDR1 is SGDLS and CDR2 is YYNGEE. V trimming: 0 bases; J trimming: 1 base; junction bases outside the gene matches: 3. This CDR3 has 17 residues. The CDR3 DNA sequence: TGTGCCAGCAGCGTAGCAAGGGACAGGGGGAACACCGGGGAGCTGTTTTTT. Amino acids: CASSVARDRGNTGELFF.

The chain uses TRBV19 and TRBJ2-1; TRBD2 aligns across 10 bases. The trim removed 5 bases at V and 2 bases at J, leaving 3 bases unmatched. Germline values: CDR1 LNHDA, CDR2 SQIVND (reference sequence). The CDR3 is 15 amino acids. CDR3 DNA sequence: TGTGCCAGTAGTCCCAGCGGGGGGGCCTACAATGAGCAGTTCTTC. Protein: CASSPSGGAYNEQFF.

V and J are TRBV10-3 and TRBJ2-6; no firm D call. Per the germline V gene, CDR1 is ENHRY and CDR2 is SYGVKD. The CDR3 has 14 amino acids. Trimming left V 3 bases short and J 0 bases short, with 3 bases between. The CDR3 region is CAISDNSGANVLTF. The CDR3 coding sequence is TGTGCCATCAGTGACAACTCTGGGGCCAACGTCCTGACTTTC.

V and J are TRBV6-1 and TRBJ2-2; 13 bases map to TRBD2. Per the germline V gene, CDR1 is MNHNS and CDR2 is SASEGT. With 4 bases clipped from V and 5 bases from J, the junction kept 1 base outside the gene matches. This CDR3 has 15 amino acids. The CDR3 nucleotides are TGTGCCAGCAGTGCACTAGCGGGGGGGACCGGGGAGCTGTTTTTT. Its translation is CASSALAGGTGELFF.

The gene calls are TRBV5-1 and TRBJ1-1; 9 bases match TRBD1. This CDR3 region has 13 residues. V lost 4 bases, J lost 7 bases, and 5 bases stayed unmatched. Germline V CDR1 and CDR2: SGHRS, YFSETQ. In DNA form, the CDR3 reads TGCGCCAGCAGCGTACAGGGGGCTGGTGAAGCTTTCTTT. It encodes CASSVQGAGEAFF.